The 16 T cell receptor beta chains below all came from one sample that was sequenced in a study of cytotoxic CD8 clonotypes in ibrutinib-treated CLL. The data were produced by immunoSEQ multiplex PCR, yet TCRdb's version contains in-frame clones alone and is incomplete. Counted here are more than 110,000 clones, 75% to 95% occurring once; the ten biggest clones make up approximately 10%. The sequenced sample was PBMCs, obtained after 12 months of ibrutinib treatment. The receptor set was obtained from a human donor with chronic lymphocytic leukemia.

This clone was recorded only once. The chain uses TRBV10-3 and TRBJ2-7; no clear D. Between the trimmed V and J ends, which lost 5 bases and 4 bases, there was a span of 12 bases. This CDR3 contains 13 residues. Per germline, CDR1 ENHRY and CDR2 SYGVKD. CDR3 sequence: CAISPDADYEQYF. For the CDR3, the DNA is TGTGCCATCAGTCCGGACGCCGATTACGAGCAGTACTTC.

The chain has TRBV9 and TRBJ2-1; 7 nucleotides align to TRBD2. The germline V gene has CDR1 SGDLS and CDR2 YYNGEE. Trimming took 0 bases from V and 0 from J; bases not matched to a gene: 6. The CDR3 is 17 residues long. The CDR3 here is CASSVEMGGSSYNEQFF. CDR3 nucleotide sequence: TGTGCCAGCAGCGTAGAGATGGGGGGGAGCTCCTACAATGAGCAGTTCTTC.

This chain connects TRBV28 to TRBJ2-3, with 9 bases aligning to TRBD2. CDR1 and CDR2 (germline): MDHEN, SYDVKM. This CDR3 is built from 17 residues. Losses at the gene ends were 4 bases for V and 5 bases for J; bases not matched to a gene: 13. The chain's CDR3 is CASSSRTGTSNLDTQYF. Here the CDR3 DNA reads TGTGCCAGCAGTTCAAGGACCGGGACTAGCAACTTAGATACGCAGTATTTT.

The chain combines TRBV4-3 with TRBJ2-2; no clear D gene. The germline V gene encodes CDR1 LGHNA and CDR2 YSLEER. V dropped 4 bases and J dropped 4 bases, with 10 bases sitting between them. There are 14 residues in the CDR3. The CDR3 DNA is TGCGCCAGCAGCCCCGAACGAGGCACCGGGGAGCTGTTTTTT. Protein product: CASSPERGTGELFF.

J is TRBJ1-4 and V is TRBV7-6; D is ambiguous. The length of the CDR3 is 14 residues. V was trimmed by 6 bases and J by 8 bases, leaving 16 bases between them. The germline CDR1 and CDR2 sequences are SGHVS and FNYEAQ. The CDR3 protein is CASRLGWSEEKLFF. The CDR3 DNA is TGTGCCAGCAGACTAGGATGGTCAGAGGAAAAACTGTTTTTT.

The chain couples TRBV21-1 to TRBJ1-2; no check of the table's D call, TRBD1, against the DNA was made. TRBV21-1 counts as a pseudogene. The CDR3 consists of 15 residues. This CDR3 reads CASSISGFANYGYTF. CDR3 DNA sequence: TGTGCCAGCAGCATATCAGGGTTCGCTAACTATGGCTACACCTTC.

The DNA for the CDR3 is TGTGCCAGCAGCTCGGGACTAGCGGAAGAGACCCAGTACTTC. Residues: CASSSGLAEETQYF. The chain links TRBV9 to TRBJ2-5, with 11 bases that match TRBD2. Trimming at V came to 4 bases and at J to 3 bases, leaving 2 bases not matched to a gene. The CDR3 is made up of 14 amino acids. The germline V gene encodes CDR1 SGDLS and CDR2 YYNGEE.

The chain carries TRBV9 and TRBJ1-1; weak D call: TRBD1 (5 bases). CDR3 length: 12 residues. V shed 3 bases and J shed 4 bases, with 7 bases lying between them. Germline V CDR1 and CDR2: SGDLS, YYNGEE. CDR3 DNA sequence: TGTGCCAGCAGCGCCGGGGGCACTGAAGCTTTCTTT. Protein sequence: CASSAGGTEAFF.

V gene TRBV7-2 combines with J gene TRBJ1-5; 7 bases are shared with TRBD1. The J segment lost 0 bases and the V segment lost 6 bases, leaving 8 bases of the junction unmatched. The length of the CDR3 is 16 residues. The V gene's germline CDR1 is SGHTA and CDR2 FQGNSA. For the CDR3, the DNA is TGTGCCAGCAGTCCGTTGGGGACAGCTAGCAATCAGCCCCAGCATTTT. Its translation: CASSPLGTASNQPQHF.

CDR3 coding DNA: TGCGCCAGCAGTGAGACCAGCGGGAGTTACAATGAGCAGTTCTTC. Protein product: CASSETSGSYNEQFF. This rearrangement joins TRBV10-1 to TRBJ2-1; 8 bases align to TRBD2. Germline lookup yields CDR1 WNHNN and CDR2 SYGVQD (reference sequence). This CDR3 has 15 residues. V shed 2 bases, J shed 4 bases, and the junction held 4 bases outside the gene matches.

This chain joins TRBV5-5 and TRBJ2-7; 7 bases map to TRBD2. The CDR3 contains 14 residues. Germline V gene lookup returns CDR1 SGHKS and CDR2 YYEKEE (reference sequence). After removal of 0 bases from V and 5 bases from J, the junction contained 5 bases not matched to a gene. The CDR3 DNA reads TGTGCCAGCAGCTTGGTTGGCGGGAGAGACGAGCAGTACTTC. This codes for CASSLVGGRDEQYF.

The chain recombines TRBV28 with TRBJ2-3; 12 bases are a match to TRBD2. The CDR3 consists of 18 residues. The J segment lost 1 base and the V segment lost 4 bases, leaving 9 bases of the junction unmatched. Per germline, CDR1 MDHEN and CDR2 SYDVKM. The CDR3 here is CASSYGTSGRSGTDTQYF. DNA of the CDR3: TGTGCCAGCAGTTACGGGACTAGCGGGCGTTCGGGCACAGATACGCAGTATTTT.

This chain uses TRBV4-1 with TRBJ1-5; the D gene is possibly TRBD1 (5 bases). This CDR3 has 17 residues. V lost 4 bases and J 2 bases, leaving 18 bases between the germline ends. Germline lookup yields CDR1 MGHRA and CDR2 YSYEKL. The CDR3 loop reads CASSLEGLGRRNQPQHF. The CDR3 DNA reads TGCGCCAGCAGCCTGGAGGGGCTCGGCCGACGCAATCAGCCCCAGCATTTT.

J is TRBJ2-7 and V is TRBV14, with D tentatively TRBD1 (6 bases). Germline values: CDR1 SGHDN, CDR2 FVKESK. There are 13 residues in the CDR3. V lost 4 bases to trimming and J lost 2 bases, with 9 bases between them. The CDR3 spells CASSPTGTYEQYF. DNA for the CDR3: TGTGCCAGCAGCCCTACAGGGACCTACGAGCAGTACTTC.

This chain connects TRBV6-5 to TRBJ2-7; D is undetermined. Trimming shortened V by 5 bases and J by 3 bases, and 8 bases separated the two germline ends. The CDR3 runs to 12 residues. Germline CDR1 MNHEY, CDR2 SVGAGI. The CDR3 nucleotides read TGTGCCAGCAGTCGGTCCGGCTACGAGCAGTACTTC. Translation: CASSRSGYEQYF.

The rearrangement uses TRBV10-1 and TRBJ1-1, with D possibly TRBD1 on 5 matching bases. Germline V lookup: CDR1 WNHNN, CDR2 SYGVQD (reference sequence). This CDR3 contains 13 residues. Trimming shortened V by 2 bases and J by 11 bases, and 15 bases separated the two germline ends. The CDR3 protein is CASSEGGSGEAFF. CDR3 bases: TGCGCCAGCAGTGAGGGGGGGTCCGGCGAGGCTTTCTTT.